The rows below give T cell receptor beta chains drawn from one sample of a study of blood T cell repertoires in COVID-19. Here immunoSEQ multiplex PCR was the method, and the copy in TCRdb shows in-frame clones only, minus some. There are about 210,000 clones in the sample; roughly nine tenths occur only once, and roughly 0.69% lies in the top ten. Specimen: peripheral blood. The origin of the receptors is a man aged 35 to 55 with acute or convalescent COVID-19. Each CDR3 is given with its conserved first and last residue. A D gene is named only where the DNA matches it firmly. Expanded clones are given a class, and other clones once, few, many or no size at all.

clone_size	d_call	v_call	j_call	cdr3_aa	cdr3_nt
NA	TRBD2	TRBV11-1	TRBJ2-3	CASSLNGRGTDTQYF	TGTGCCAGCAGCTTAAACGGGAGGGGAACAGATACGCAGTATTTT
NA	NA	TRBV19	TRBJ1-2	CASSRPGYGYTF	TGTGCCAGTAGTCGCCCAGGGTATGGCTACACCTTC
NA	NA	TRBV7-8	TRBJ2-1	CASSLGRGGNEQFF	TGTGCCAGCAGCTTAGGGAGAGGGGGTAATGAGCAGTTCTTC
NA	NA	TRBV4-2	TRBJ1-1	CASSQPLAEDTEAFF	TGTGCCAGCAGCCAACCCCTAGCTGAAGACACTGAAGCTTTCTTT
NA	TRBD2	TRBV19	TRBJ2-7	CASSIVLAGGTDEQYF	TGTGCCAGTAGTATTGTGCTAGCGGGAGGAACGGACGAGCAGTACTTC
NA	NA	TRBV5-1	TRBJ1-3	CASSLGETRGNTIYF	TGCGCCAGCAGCTTGGGGGAGACCCGGGGAAACACCATATATTTT
NA	TRBD2	TRBV4-3	TRBJ2-2	CASSQRTSGSAGELFF	TGCGCCAGCAGCCAGAGGACTAGCGGGAGTGCCGGGGAGCTGTTTTTT
NA	TRBD2	TRBV29-1	TRBJ2-2	CSVRGGTGELFF	TGCAGCGTTCGGGGGGGCACCGGGGAGCTGTTTTTT
few	NA	TRBV10-2	TRBJ2-3	CASRPEGLPADTQYF	TGCGCCAGCAGGCCGGAGGGGCTACCCGCAGATACGCAGTATTTT
NA	NA	TRBV9	TRBJ1-2	CASSVVGRYGYTF	TGTGCCAGCAGCGTAGTGGGGCGGTATGGCTACACCTTC
NA	TRBD1	TRBV19	TRBJ1-6	CASSIDRGPGQGSPLHF	TGTGCCAGTAGTATAGATCGGGGTCCGGGACAGGGATCACCCCTCCACTTT
NA	NA	TRBV5-1	TRBJ2-7	CASRAGTSFSYEQYF	TGCGCCAGCAGAGCCGGGACATCCTTCTCCTACGAGCAGTACTTC
NA	TRBD1	TRBV6-2/TRBV6-3	TRBJ2-1	CASSAGTGLNEQFF	TGTGCCAGCAGTGCCGGGACAGGGCTAAATGAGCAGTTCTTC
NA	NA	TRBV7-9	TRBJ2-1	CASSLNSGVF	TGTGCCAGCAGTTTGAATAGCGGTGTCTTC
once	NA	TRBV24-1	TRBJ2-3	CATNYGDTQYF	TGTGCCACCAATTACGGAGATACGCAGTATTTT
NA	TRBD2	TRBV6-5	TRBJ2-7	CASSMVGGRLYEQYF	TGTGCCAGCAGTATGGTGGGAGGGAGGCTTTACGAGCAGTACTTC
NA	NA	TRBV7-2	TRBJ1-1	CASSFGAAGNTEAFF	TGTGCCAGCAGCTTTGGGGCGGCAGGGAACACTGAAGCTTTCTTT
once	NA	TRBV9	TRBJ1-6	CASSPGVNEGGRNSPLHF	TGTGCCAGCAGCCCCGGGGTGAATGAGGGGGGGCGAAATTCACCCCTCCACTTT
NA	NA	TRBV6-5	TRBJ1-2	CASSSRWGGYGYTF	TGTGCCAGCAGTTCACGGTGGGGGGGCTATGGCTACACCTTC
NA	NA	TRBV30	TRBJ1-2	CAWSPSGDGYTF	TGTGCCTGGAGTCCAAGCGGGGACGGCTACACCTTC
NA	NA	TRBV6-6	TRBJ2-7	CASSYSGGNEQYF	TGTGCCAGCAGTTACTCCGGAGGAAACGAGCAGTACTTC
NA	TRBD2	TRBV6-5	TRBJ2-7	CASSALAGEVEQYF	TGTGCCAGCAGCGCCCTAGCGGGAGAGGTCGAGCAGTACTTC
few	NA	TRBV7-2	TRBJ2-7	CASSSGGSYEQYF	TGTGCCAGCAGCTCCGGGGGCTCCTACGAGCAGTACTTC
once	TRBD1	TRBV7-2	TRBJ1-4	CASSLAPPGQGAWTNEKLFF	TGTGCCAGCAGCTTAGCTCCTCCGGGACAGGGGGCTTGGACTAATGAAAAACTGTTTTTT
once	TRBD2	TRBV24-1	TRBJ2-1	CATSDSALAGRSYNEQFF	TGTGCCACCAGTGATAGCGCACTAGCGGGACGCTCCTACAATGAGCAGTTCTTC
NA	TRBD2	TRBV3-1/TRBV3-2	TRBJ2-7	CASSPSGGLGRYEQYF	TGTGCCAGCAGCCCCTCGGGGGGACTAGGCCGCTACGAGCAGTACTTC